Listed here are 19 T cell receptor beta chains from one sample, sequenced in a study of regulatory dendritic cells for organ transplantation. No antigen has been assigned to these receptors. Here immunoSEQ multiplex PCR was the method, and the copy in TCRdb shows in-frame clones only, minus some. The table records some 12,000 clones, around 62% of them present only once. Allogeneic regulatory or mature dendritic cells were co-cultured for roughly five days with CFSE-labeled sorted T cells at 1:10. The sequenced sample consisted of naive CD8+ T cells from blood cultured with dendritic cells. Subset denoted: CD45RA+ naive T cells. The receptors originated from a human donor in good health.

This chain joins TRBV7-2 and TRBJ2-3; 10 bases fit TRBD2. The CDR3 runs 16 residues. In germline, CDR1 is SGHTA, CDR2 FQGNSA. The V and J ends lost 5 bases and 4 bases, in that order; junction bases with no gene match: 9. CDR3 sequence reads: CASSARSGGAADTQYF. In DNA, the CDR3 is TGTGCCAGCAGCGCGCGGAGCGGGGGGGCCGCAGATACGCAGTATTTT.

J is TRBJ2-1 and V is TRBV6-6, with D possibly being TRBD1 (5 bases). This CDR3 is 16 amino acids long. CDR1 is MNHNY and CDR2 is SVGAGI in the germline V gene (reference sequence). Trimming pared 0 bases from V and 0 bases from J, leaving 9 bases between. CDR3 bases: TGTGCCAGCAGTTACTCTCAGGGCAACTCCTACAATGAGCAGTTCTTC. Its protein product is CASSYSQGNSYNEQFF.

V usage is TRBV13 and J usage is TRBJ2-5; maybe TRBD1 (7 bases). This CDR3 region has 16 residues. Germline assignment: CDR1 PRHDT and CDR2 FYEKMQ (reference sequence). V lost 5 bases and J lost 2, with 18 bases in between. The CDR3 DNA reads as TGTGCCAGCAGCCGCGGGGACAGATTCAATCAAGAGACCCAGTACTTC. Translation gives CASSRGDRFNQETQYF.

V is TRBV19 and J is TRBJ1-6, with TRBD1 identical over 11 bases. In germline, CDR1 is LNHDA, CDR2 SQIVND (reference sequence). The ends lost 3 bases at V and 10 bases at J; junction bases unmatched: 2. This CDR3 contains 14 residues. The CDR3 region has the DNA TGTGCCAGTAGTATGGGACAGGGGGTATCACCCCTCCACTTT. This gives the protein CASSMGQGVSPLHF.

The chain joins TRBV7-9 to TRBJ1-6, with 7 nucleotides matching TRBD1. The junction had 11 bases not matched to a gene; V was cut back by 5 bases and J by 7 bases. This CDR3 contains 16 residues. The germline V gene encodes CDR1 SEHNR and CDR2 FQNEAQ (reference sequence). CDR3 nucleotides: TGTGCCAGCAGCGGAGGGACAGTAGGAGGGAATTCACCCCTCCACTTT. Translating gives CASSGGTVGGNSPLHF.

The chain has TRBV29-1 and TRBJ2-1; 8 bases align to TRBD2. With V trimmed by 4 bases and J by 5 bases, 19 bases remained unmatched. The CDR3 is 18 residues long. Germline V lookup: CDR1 SQVTM, CDR2 ANQGSEA. CDR3 bases: TGCAGCGTTGTGCATTATCGGGAGGGAGGCATGTGGGACAATGAGCAGTTCTTC. Its translation: CSVVHYREGGMWDNEQFF.

This clone was seen once. The rearrangement joins TRBV19 to TRBJ1-3; D gene uncertain. The CDR3 consists of 16 residues. V lost 5 bases and J 0 bases, leaving 14 bases between the germline ends. Germline values: CDR1 LNHDA, CDR2 SQIVND (reference sequence). The CDR3 reads CASSFFRELSGNTIYF. The CDR3 DNA sequence: TGTGCCAGTAGTTTCTTCCGGGAACTCTCTGGAAACACCATATATTTT.

This clone has a handful of counts. This chain connects TRBV11-2 to TRBJ2-7, with 8 bases lining up with TRBD1. J gave up 2 bases and V 3 bases, and 3 bases lay outside the gene matches. CDR1 is SGHAT and CDR2 is FQNNGV in the germline V gene. This CDR3 region has 14 residues. The CDR3 sequence is CASSFGTGPYEQYF. As DNA, the CDR3 is TGTGCCAGCAGCTTCGGGACAGGCCCCTACGAGCAGTACTTC.

This chain uses TRBV27 with TRBJ1-5, with 9 bases fitting TRBD1. The V and J ends lost 7 bases and 3 bases, in that order; junction bases with no gene match: 7. The CDR3 is made up of 15 amino acids. Germline loops: CDR1 MNHEY, CDR2 SMNVEV (reference sequence). DNA of the CDR3: TGTGCCAGCACCCTAACAGGGGGCCTCAATCAGCCCCAGCATTTT. Its protein product is CASTLTGGLNQPQHF.

The sample holds a few counts of this clone. The rearrangement uses TRBV4-1 and TRBJ1-2; D is unclear. The germline V gene encodes CDR1 MGHRA and CDR2 YSYEKL. V was clipped by 2 bases and J by 2 bases, with 6 bases between them. The CDR3 spans 13 residues. The CDR3 DNA reads as TGCGCCAGCAGCCAACGGGGAAACTATGGCTACACCTTC. It encodes CASSQRGNYGYTF.

This clone was counted a single time. DNA of the CDR3: TGTGCCAGCAGCAAAGGACAGGGGGCAGATACGCAGTATTTT. Translating gives CASSKGQGADTQYF. V usage is TRBV21-1 and J usage is TRBJ2-3; TRBD1, the table's D call, was not compared with the DNA. TRBV21-1 is reported as a pseudogene. The CDR3 runs to 14 residues.

The chain recombines TRBV15 with TRBJ2-7; 7 positions match TRBD2. Germline V lookup: CDR1 LNHNV, CDR2 YYDKDF (reference sequence). The CDR3 loop spans 15 amino acids. The J segment lost 0 bases and the V segment lost 0 bases, leaving 2 bases of the junction unmatched. The CDR3 sequence: CATSRDRTSSYEQYF. CDR3 sequence (DNA): TGTGCCACCAGCAGAGATCGGACTAGCTCCTACGAGCAGTACTTC.

This chain connects TRBV11-2 to TRBJ1-4; TRBD1 aligns across 10 bases. The V gene end was trimmed by 5 bases and the J gene end by 0 bases; junction bases not matched to a gene: 3. Germline CDR1 SGHAT, CDR2 FQNNGV. This CDR3 has 16 residues. This CDR3 reads CASSPGTGATNEKLFF. The CDR3, as DNA: TGTGCCAGCAGCCCTGGGACAGGGGCAACTAATGAAAAACTGTTTTTT.

This clone was recorded a few times. V gene TRBV6-5 combines with J gene TRBJ1-5, with D maybe TRBD1 (5 bases). V lost 11 bases and J 1 base, leaving 12 bases between the germline ends. This CDR3 comprises 13 residues. CDR1 is MNHEY, CDR2 SVGAGI, per germline. The CDR3 region is CAAGPASNQPQHF. The CDR3 nucleotides read TGTGCCGCAGGGCCAGCGAGCAATCAGCCCCAGCATTTT.

CDR3 coding DNA: TGTGCCAGTAGCTATGGACATTACAATGAGCAGTTCTTC. Translation: CASSYGHYNEQFF. This chain links TRBV19 with TRBJ2-1; TRBD1 is a possible D gene (5 bases). Trimming stripped 6 bases from V and 4 bases from J, with 10 bases between. This CDR3 is built from 13 residues. Germline values: CDR1 LNHDA, CDR2 SQIVND (reference sequence).

The J gene is TRBJ2-1, the V gene TRBV19; 9 bases line up with TRBD2. J gave up 2 bases and V 5 bases, and 4 bases lay outside the gene matches. Germline loops: CDR1 LNHDA, CDR2 SQIVND (reference sequence). The CDR3 totals 15 residues. CDR3 amino acids: CASSASGGPYNEQFF. CDR3 DNA: TGTGCCAGTAGTGCAAGCGGGGGGCCCTACAATGAGCAGTTCTTC.

This clone occurred a few times. This CDR3 reads CASSFPVRTEDGYTF. For the CDR3, the DNA is TGTGCCAGCAGTTTTCCCGTAAGGACAGAGGATGGCTACACCTTC. The V and J genes are TRBV6-6 and TRBJ1-2, with D maybe TRBD1 (6 bases). Germline CDR1 MNHNY, CDR2 SVGAGI (reference sequence). The ends were cut back, 4 bases at V and 6 bases at J, with 18 bases in the middle. CDR3 size: 15 residues.

The J gene is TRBJ1-1, the V gene TRBV5-5; D perhaps matches TRBD1 (5 bases). V was shortened by 0 bases and J by 0 bases, with 12 bases between the two germline ends. Germline values: CDR1 SGHKS, CDR2 YYEKEE (reference sequence). The CDR3 is 16 residues long. CDR3 protein: CASSLAWEGMNTEAFF. CDR3 nucleotides: TGTGCCAGCAGCTTGGCTTGGGAGGGGATGAACACTGAAGCTTTCTTT.

This clone was seen only a few times. This rearrangement joins TRBV4-1 to TRBJ2-7, with 8 bases aligning to TRBD2. Trimming removed 2 bases from V and 6 bases from J; junction bases left unmatched: 9. CDR1 is MGHRA, CDR2 YSYEKL, per germline. The CDR3 extends over 15 amino acids. The CDR3 loop is CASSQRAGVLGEQYF. The CDR3 nucleotides read TGCGCCAGCAGCCAACGAGCGGGGGTACTAGGCGAGCAGTACTTC.